This TCR beta chain is from a study of graft-versus-host responses after intestinal transplantation. Study as a whole: For two to four years after anti-thymocyte globulin induction, all recipients took tacrolimus and steroids.

J was trimmed by 11 bases and V by 2 bases; bases with no gene match: 8. Germline lookup yields CDR1 MNHEY and CDR2 SVGAGI. This CDR3 comprises 13 residues. Tissue from the graft was processed to free its intraepithelial and lamina propria lymphocytes. Sequenced by immunoSEQ multiplex PCR; TCRdb stores in-frame clones only, minus some. The sample has some 16,000 clones, roughly 82% seen once. V and J are TRBV6-5 and TRBJ1-1; 7 bases are a match to TRBD1. This sample comprised ileum tissue, obtained 17 days after transplant. The sequence was obtained from a human patient who received an intestinal transplant, so some T cells may come from the graft donor. The CDR3 coding sequence is TGTGCCAGCAGTTACGAGGCAGGGGGGTATGCTTTCTTT. Translated: CASSYEAGGYAFF.